This T cell receptor (beta chain) was captured by sequencing in a study of a mutant IDH1 vaccine in newly diagnosed glioma. Generated by immunoSEQ multiplex PCR, the TCRdb table keeps only in-frame clones and is missing some. This table has under 45,000 clones, 82% appearing once. Germline CDR1 reads SGHNT; CDR2 reads YYREEE (reference sequence). The CDR3 contains 14 residues. Trimming removed 9 bases from V and 4 bases from J, with 18 bases in between. For this clone: The antigen remains unidentified.

The time point is: week 47, end of study. Every vaccine dose comprised 300 ug of mutant IDH1 20-mer peptide plus topical imiquimod. This specimen consisted of PBMCs, obtained from a glioma patient whose treatment included an IDH1 peptide vaccine. The chain couples TRBV5-4 to TRBJ2-3; D is perhaps TRBD2 (7 bases). The TCR sequence derives from a man between 18 and 35 years old with glioma. Some clones in this sample may be carry-over from other donors' samples. For the CDR3, the DNA is TGTGCCACCCACAGGGCAGGGAGGGCAGATACGCAGTATTTT. It translates to CATHRAGRADTQYF.